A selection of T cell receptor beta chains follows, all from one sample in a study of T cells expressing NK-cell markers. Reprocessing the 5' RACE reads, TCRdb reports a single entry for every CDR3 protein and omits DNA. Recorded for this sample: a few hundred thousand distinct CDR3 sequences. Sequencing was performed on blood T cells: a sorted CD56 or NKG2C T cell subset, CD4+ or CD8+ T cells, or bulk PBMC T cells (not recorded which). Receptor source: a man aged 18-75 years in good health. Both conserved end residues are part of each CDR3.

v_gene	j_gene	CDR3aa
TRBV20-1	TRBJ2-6	CSAPREGNVLTF
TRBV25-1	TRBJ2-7	CASRLRGHEQYF
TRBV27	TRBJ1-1	CASSLSPWTGQNTEAFF
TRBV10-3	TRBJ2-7	CAISEPGQGKQYF
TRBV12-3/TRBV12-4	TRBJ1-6	CASSFLGSPLHF
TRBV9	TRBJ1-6	CASTRLGSPLHF
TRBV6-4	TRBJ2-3	CASKFRAATDTQYF
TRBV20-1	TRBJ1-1	CSATPNSLNTEAFF
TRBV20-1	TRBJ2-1	CSARDSVLAGVANNEQFF
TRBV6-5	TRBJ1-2	CASTYQQGSYGYTF
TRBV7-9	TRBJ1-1	CASSSPTTANTEAFF
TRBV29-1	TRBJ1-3	CSVVVGNSGNTIYF
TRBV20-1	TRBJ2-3	CSANRDLTQYF
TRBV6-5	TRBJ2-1	CASSYRGLSDNEQFF
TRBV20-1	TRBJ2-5	CSARVPVAALETQYF
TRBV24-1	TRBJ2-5	CATSDTGQASKGTQYF
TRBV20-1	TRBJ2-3	CSARDPRTRPTSTDTQYF
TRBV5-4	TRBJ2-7	CASSSIFGTGKSSSYEQYF
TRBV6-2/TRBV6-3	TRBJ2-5	CASSYLGLGKETQYF
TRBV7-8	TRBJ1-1	CASSWQGVGTEAFF
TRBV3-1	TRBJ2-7	CASSALARTYEQYF
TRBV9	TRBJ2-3	CASSATSGTDTQYF
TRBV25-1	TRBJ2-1	CASSRGGVVHEQFF
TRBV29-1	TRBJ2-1	CSVGSAGGHLWNEQFF
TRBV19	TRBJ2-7	CASRPRTGNSYEQYF
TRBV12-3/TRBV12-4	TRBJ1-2	CASSPGEGSYGYTF
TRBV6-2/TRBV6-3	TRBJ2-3	CASTGAALTDTQYF
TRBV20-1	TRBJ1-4	CSASRGGPWGKLFF
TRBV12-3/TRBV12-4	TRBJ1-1	CASSFRDILTAFF
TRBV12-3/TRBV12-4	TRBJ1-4	CASSKRAPSEKLFF
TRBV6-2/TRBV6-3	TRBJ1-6	CASSIQGRLAPLHF
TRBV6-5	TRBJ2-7	CASSYLSGTKYEQYF